A selection of T cell receptor beta chains follows, all from one sample in a study of blood T cell repertoires in COVID-19. Assay: immunoSEQ multiplex PCR; the TCRdb copy retains only in-frame clones and omits some. The data show fewer than 300,000 clones, approximately 92% seen once. The sample consisted of PBMCs or T cells enriched from blood (not recorded which). The origin of the receptors is a woman under 40 who had recovered from COVID-19. The CDR3 runs from the conserved cysteine through the conserved F or W. The order of the fields is D gene, V gene, J gene, clone size, CDR3 protein, CDR3 DNA. D genes are given only for firm matches. Not all rows give a size; the values are once, few, many and, for expanded clones, a class.

TRBD1,TRBV28,TRBJ2-7,-,CASSPPGTGIYEQYF,TGTGCCAGCAGTCCTCCCGGGACAGGGATCTACGAGCAGTACTTC
-,TRBV28,TRBJ1-2,-,CASSLGGAGVNYGYTF,TGTGCCAGCAGTTTAGGCGGTGCAGGGGTGAACTATGGCTACACCTTC
TRBD1,TRBV6-5,TRBJ2-1,once,CASSYWDRAYNEQFF,TGTGCCAGCAGTTACTGGGACAGGGCATACAATGAGCAGTTCTTC
-,TRBV7-3,TRBJ2-1,few,CASSLNQPGFGEQFF,TGTGCCAGCAGCCTTAACCAGCCCGGGTTCGGGGAGCAGTTCTTC
-,TRBV9,TRBJ2-7,-,CASSVDELSYEQYF,TGTGCCAGCAGCGTAGACGAACTCTCCTACGAGCAGTACTTC
-,TRBV28,TRBJ1-1,-,CASSSQGLKNTEAFF,TGTGCCAGCAGTTCGCAGGGACTCAAGAACACTGAAGCTTTCTTT
TRBD1,TRBV7-8,TRBJ1-2,-,CASSLGQQNYGYTF,TGTGCCAGCAGCCTGGGACAGCAAAACTATGGCTACACCTTC
TRBD1,TRBV14,TRBJ1-2,-,CASSRGQGPLKAGGYTF,TGTGCCAGCAGCCGTGGACAGGGCCCGCTTAAAGCCGGTGGCTACACCTTC
TRBD2,TRBV28,TRBJ2-7,-,CASSRLASYEQYF,TGTGCCAGCAGCCGACTAGCGAGCTACGAGCAGTACTTC
-,TRBV7-8,TRBJ1-2,-,CASSWTGLGGYTF,TGTGCCAGCAGTTGGACGGGGTTGGGAGGCTACACCTTC
-,TRBV14,TRBJ1-3,-,CASSRGVGNTIYF,TGTGCCAGCAGCAGGGGTGTTGGAAACACCATATATTTT
-,TRBV25-1,TRBJ1-4,-,CASSEFYRNNEKLFF,TGTGCCAGCAGTGAATTTTACAGGAACAATGAAAAACTGTTTTTT
TRBD1,TRBV30,TRBJ1-3,once,CAWSGTGGSGNTIYF,TGTGCCTGGAGTGGAACAGGGGGTTCTGGAAACACCATATATTTT
TRBD1,TRBV28,TRBJ2-5,-,CASSRRRAGGWETQYF,TGTGCCAGCAGCCGGCGGCGGGCAGGGGGCTGGGAGACCCAGTACTTC
TRBD2,TRBV5-5,TRBJ2-3,-,CASNPHLAGGPPPDTQYF,TGTGCCAGCAACCCCCACCTAGCGGGAGGGCCCCCCCCAGATACGCAGTATTTT
-,TRBV28,TRBJ2-3,-,CASRDIGTSTDTQYF,TGTGCCAGCAGGGACATAGGCACTAGCACAGATACGCAGTATTTT
-,TRBV7-2,TRBJ2-6,-,CASSLDISGANVLTF,TGTGCCAGCAGCCTGGACATCTCTGGGGCCAACGTCCTGACTTTC
-,TRBV2,TRBJ1-2,once,CASRPGTGNHGYTF,TGTGCCAGCAGGCCCGGTACAGGGAACCATGGCTACACCTTC
-,TRBV28,TRBJ1-1,-,CASSPGDRRGTEAFF,TGTGCCAGCAGTCCCGGTGACAGGCGGGGGACTGAAGCTTTCTTT
TRBD2,TRBV24-1,TRBJ2-1,-,CATSDDIAGQYNEQFF,TGTGCCACCAGTGATGATATAGCGGGGCAATACAATGAGCAGTTCTTC
-,TRBV2,TRBJ2-5,-,CASRLTDETQYF,TGTGCCAGCAGGCTGACAGATGAGACCCAGTACTTC
-,TRBV24-1,TRBJ1-2,-,CATEGVVGYTF,TGTGCCACCGAAGGGGTAGTGGGCTACACCTTC
TRBD2,TRBV27,TRBJ2-3,-,CASSYSGSRTDTQYF,TGTGCCAGCAGCTATAGCGGGAGTCGGACAGATACGCAGTATTTT
-,TRBV5-6,TRBJ1-1,-,CASSSVNTEAFF,TGTGCCAGCAGTTCAGTGAACACTGAAGCTTTCTTT
TRBD1,TRBV15,TRBJ2-3,-,CATRTGGDTQYF,TGTGCCACCAGGACAGGGGGAGATACGCAGTATTTT
-,TRBV28,TRBJ1-2,-,CASSLGHYGYTF,TGTGCCAGCAGTTTAGGGCACTATGGCTACACCTTC
-,TRBV30,TRBJ2-2,few,CAWSVPGSNRELFF,TGTGCCTGGAGTGTACCGGGGTCGAACCGGGAGCTGTTTTTT
TRBD1,TRBV11-2,TRBJ1-2,few,CASSLGVDRGRGYTF,TGTGCCAGCAGCTTAGGGGTTGACAGGGGGCGAGGCTACACCTTC
-,TRBV18,TRBJ1-5,-,CASSARDSNQPQHF,TGTGCCAGCTCGGCCCGGGATAGCAATCAGCCCCAGCATTTT
TRBD1,TRBV27,TRBJ2-7,-,CASTDRPFKPSYEQYF,TGTGCGAGCACGGACAGGCCATTCAAACCCTCCTACGAGCAGTACTTC
TRBD1,TRBV12-3/TRBV12-4,TRBJ1-1,-,CASSSDRLKAFF,TGTGCCAGCAGTTCGGACAGGCTAAAAGCTTTCTTT
-,TRBV28,TRBJ1-1,-,CAGKQGNTEAFF,TGTGCCGGAAAACAGGGGAACACTGAAGCTTTCTTT
-,TRBV28,TRBJ1-3,-,CASSFGGSGNTIYF,TGTGCCAGCAGTTTTGGAGGCTCTGGAAACACCATATATTTT
-,TRBV18,TRBJ1-4,-,CASSPDRATNEKLFF,TGTGCCAGCTCACCAGATCGAGCAACTAATGAAAAACTGTTTTTT
-,TRBV4-3,TRBJ2-4,-,CASSYRTDGDIQYF,TGCGCCAGCAGCTACAGGACAGACGGGGACATTCAGTACTTC
-,TRBV4-1,TRBJ1-6,-,CASSQAGRDSPLHF,TGCGCCAGCAGCCAAGCGGGCAGGGATTCACCCCTCCACTTT
-,TRBV7-6,TRBJ2-7,-,CASSLWAGHEQYF,TGTGCCAGCAGCTTGTGGGCGGGACACGAGCAGTACTTC
-,TRBV3-1/TRBV3-2,TRBJ1-5,-,CASSPTGMEVNQPQHF,TGTGCCAGCAGCCCTACAGGGATGGAGGTCAATCAGCCCCAGCATTTT
-,TRBV3-1/TRBV3-2,TRBJ2-1,-,CASSQRREYLNEQFF,TGTGCCAGCAGCCAAAGACGGGAGTATTTAAATGAGCAGTTCTTC
TRBD1,TRBV3-1/TRBV3-2,TRBJ1-6,-,CASSQGAGGNSPLHF,TGTGCCAGCAGCCAAGGAGCAGGGGGTAATTCACCCCTCCACTTT
-,TRBV4-1,TRBJ2-5,-,CASSRDTIQETQYF,TGCGCCAGCAGCCGAGACACTATCCAAGAGACCCAGTACTTC
-,TRBV5-1,TRBJ2-7,-,CASSLAVAAGINYEQYF,TGCGCCAGCAGCCTGGCGGTAGCGGCAGGGATAAACTACGAGCAGTACTTC
TRBD1,TRBV30,TRBJ2-5,-,CAWSFRQGSKETQYF,TGTGCCTGGAGCTTCCGACAGGGGTCTAAGGAGACCCAGTACTTC
-,TRBV6-2/TRBV6-3,TRBJ2-7,-,CASSPFRVEQYF,TGTGCCAGCAGCCCCTTCCGAGTTGAGCAGTACTTC
-,TRBV2,TRBJ1-6,-,CASTPGSYNSPLHF,TGTGCCAGTACCCCAGGGTCCTATAATTCACCCCTCCACTTT
-,TRBV28,TRBJ2-3,-,CASIKGLTDTQYF,TGTGCCAGCATAAAGGGACTTACAGATACGCAGTATTTT